A selection of T cell receptor beta chains follows, all from one sample in a study of blood T cell repertoires in COVID-19. Measured with immunoSEQ multiplex PCR; TCRdb has only the in-frame clones, and not every one. The sample has approximately 390,000 clones, over 75% seen once; the top ten hold approximately 2.5%. The material sequenced was peripheral blood. These receptors all come from a woman aged 60-75 years with COVID-19, enrolled during active disease. Both conserved end residues are part of each CDR3. A D gene is named only where the DNA matches it firmly. Not every row has a clone size; where given, it reads once, few, many or a size class.

DNA	CDR3	V	D	size	J
TGTGCCAGCCTCGCAAAGCGCCAAGAGACCCAGTACTTC	CASLAKRQETQYF	TRBV2	NA	NA	TRBJ2-5
TGTGCCAGCAGTGAATGGCCTGGAGGGGAAAAACTGTTTTTT	CASSEWPGGEKLFF	TRBV6-1	NA	NA	TRBJ1-4
TGTGCCAGCAGCCCTAGGACTGGGCTGCAGTACTTC	CASSPRTGLQYF	TRBV5-4	NA	NA	TRBJ2-7
TGTGCCAGCAGCGCCGCGGCCCTCACTGAAGCTTTCTTT	CASSAAALTEAFF	TRBV2	NA	NA	TRBJ1-1
TGTGCCGACAGACCGTATAGCCTGGGAGATACGCAGTATTTT	CADRPYSLGDTQYF	TRBV9	NA	NA	TRBJ2-3
TGTGCCAGCAGTGAATACATGGGACACTCTGGAAACACCATATATTTT	CASSEYMGHSGNTIYF	TRBV6-1	NA	NA	TRBJ1-3
TGTGCCAGCAGTGCGACAGGGGGCACCGGGGAGCTGTTTTTT	CASSATGGTGELFF	TRBV2	TRBD1	NA	TRBJ2-2
TGTGCCAGTACGTTCTCCCCCTTCTATGGCTACACCTTC	CASTFSPFYGYTF	TRBV19	NA	once	TRBJ1-2
TGTGCCCGCCTCGGACTAGCGGGGGGCACAGATACGCAGTATTTT	CARLGLAGGTDTQYF	TRBV6-5	TRBD2	once	TRBJ2-3
TGTGCCAGCAGCTTGGGAGGGACAGGGGCCGGTGAAAAACTGTTTTTT	CASSLGGTGAGEKLFF	TRBV5-5	TRBD1	NA	TRBJ1-4
TGTGCCAGTAGTATAAAACAGGATGGCTACACCTTC	CASSIKQDGYTF	TRBV19	NA	NA	TRBJ1-2
TGTGCCAGCAGCTTCTCTTCGGAGACCCAGTACTTC	CASSFSSETQYF	TRBV5-4	NA	NA	TRBJ2-5
TGTGCCAGCAGCCCCAGACAGAACACCGGGGAGCTGTTTTTT	CASSPRQNTGELFF	TRBV11-2	NA	NA	TRBJ2-2
TGCGCCAGCACCCCTCGGCAGGAGGGGATTTACGAGCAGTACTTC	CASTPRQEGIYEQYF	TRBV4-1	NA	NA	TRBJ2-7
TGCGCCAGCACCCGTAGGACCGGGACTAGCGGGAGCCGAAGCACAGATACGCAGTATTTT	CASTRRTGTSGSRSTDTQYF	TRBV5-1	TRBD2	NA	TRBJ2-3
TGTGCCAGCACTTACAGGGTGGAGAACACTGAAGCTTTCTTT	CASTYRVENTEAFF	TRBV3-1/TRBV3-2	NA	NA	TRBJ1-1
TGCGCCAGCAGCCCACAGGGTGGGGGTCCCTACGAGCAGTACTTC	CASSPQGGGPYEQYF	TRBV5-1	NA	NA	TRBJ2-7
TGTGCCAGCACTCGCTCTCTAGCGGGGGGCCAAGAGACCCAGTACTTC	CASTRSLAGGQETQYF	TRBV28	TRBD2	NA	TRBJ2-5
TGTGCCCAGGGGGTTCTGAACACTGAAGCTTTCTTT	CAQGVLNTEAFF	TRBV7-5	NA	NA	TRBJ1-1
TGTGCCAGCAGCTGGGACCTAGCGGGGGGGAGGGATACGCAGTATTTT	CASSWDLAGGRDTQYF	TRBV7-2	TRBD2	NA	TRBJ2-3
TGTGCCAGTACCACATTATATACTGAAGCTTTCTTT	CASTTLYTEAFF	TRBV19	NA	NA	TRBJ1-1
TGTGCCAGTAGATTTCACCAGGGGGGCTACACCTTC	CASRFHQGGYTF	TRBV19	NA	NA	TRBJ1-2
TGTGCCATCAGTGAGCCCCCAAGGGGAAGCACTGAAGCTTTCTTT	CAISEPPRGSTEAFF	TRBV10-3	NA	NA	TRBJ1-1
TGCGCCAGCAGCGAGGGACAGACCTCCTATAATTCACCCCTCCACTTT	CASSEGQTSYNSPLHF	TRBV5-1	TRBD1	NA	TRBJ1-6
TGTGCCAGCAGCTTAGGGTCGGGGAACAGTAATTCACCCCTCCACTTT	CASSLGSGNSNSPLHF	TRBV7-6	NA	NA	TRBJ1-6
TGTGCCAGCAGTTTAGTAGCGACTGAAGCTTTCTTT	CASSLVATEAFF	TRBV28	NA	NA	TRBJ1-1
TGTGCCAGCAGCAAGGACAGTAGAAACACCGGGGAGCTGTTTTTT	CASSKDSRNTGELFF	TRBV7-3	NA	NA	TRBJ2-2
TGTGCCAGCAGCTTGGGGGTTGACAGGTCCTACGAGCAGTACTTC	CASSLGVDRSYEQYF	TRBV5-5	NA	NA	TRBJ2-7
TGTGCCAGCAGCCAACGGGGAGCCTACAATGAGCAGTTCTTC	CASSQRGAYNEQFF	TRBV3-1/TRBV3-2	NA	NA	TRBJ2-1
TGTGCCAGCTCACCAACGGACAGGAAGAACTCCTACGAGCAGTACTTC	CASSPTDRKNSYEQYF	TRBV18	TRBD1	NA	TRBJ2-7
TGTGCCACCAGCGCTAGGGGGCGAGATACTGAAGCTTTCTTT	CATSARGRDTEAFF	TRBV15	TRBD1	NA	TRBJ1-1